This T cell receptor (beta chain) was recorded in a study of vaccination effects on CD4 cells after COVID-19. Turning to the study itself: Post-vaccine sampling occurred a median 72 days after the second dose.

Germline V gene lookup returns CDR1 MNHEY and CDR2 SVGAGI. V was pared by 6 bases and J by 8 bases, with 13 bases between. This CDR3 region has 12 residues. Study-level results: Clones that were induced by infection or by vaccine showed marked contraction late after vaccination. Researchers report that only 1 of 255 vaccine-induced clones in healthy vaccinees cross-reacted with common cold coronaviruses.

ViraFEST expansion of antigen-specific CD4+ T cells with viral peptide pools preceded sequencing. Following culture for about ten days, CD4+ T cells were isolated. Every participant took two doses of the BNT162b2 or mRNA-1273 vaccine. Replacing half the medium with IL-2 medium was done on days 3 and 7. Assay used: immunoSEQ multiplex PCR; TCRdb lists only in-frame clones, some missing. The profile shows 25,000 to 30,000 clones, about 73% of them singletons. This clone was counted once. Its antigen is not known. The source of this sequence is a human donor who received a COVID-19 vaccine. Sequences were derived from CD4+ T cells from PBMCs cultured with HCoV-NL63 spike peptides, sampled after COVID-19 vaccination. The V and J genes are TRBV6-5 and TRBJ1-1, with D maybe TRBD1 (5 bases). Here the CDR3 DNA reads TGTGCCAGCAGCCGGCAGGGCTACGAAGCTTTCTTT. Translated, it gives CASSRQGYEAFF.